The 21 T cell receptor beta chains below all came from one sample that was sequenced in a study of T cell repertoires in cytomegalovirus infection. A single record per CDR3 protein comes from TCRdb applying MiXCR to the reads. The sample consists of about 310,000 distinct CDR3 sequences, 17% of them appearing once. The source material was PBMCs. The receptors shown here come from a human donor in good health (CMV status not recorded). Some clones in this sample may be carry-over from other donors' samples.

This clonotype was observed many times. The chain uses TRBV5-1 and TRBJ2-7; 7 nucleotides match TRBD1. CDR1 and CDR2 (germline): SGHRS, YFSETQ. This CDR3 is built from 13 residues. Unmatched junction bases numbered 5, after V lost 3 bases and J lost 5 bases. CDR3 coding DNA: TGCGCCAGCAGCTACCTACAGGGGCACGAGCAGTACTTC. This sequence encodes CASSYLQGHEQYF.

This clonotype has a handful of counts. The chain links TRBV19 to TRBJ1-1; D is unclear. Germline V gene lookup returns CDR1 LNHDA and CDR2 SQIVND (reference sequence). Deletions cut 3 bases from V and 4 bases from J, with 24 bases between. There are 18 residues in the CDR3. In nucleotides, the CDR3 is TGTGCCAGTAGTATGGGATGGAGGAAACAGCTGACGGGCACTGAAGCTTTCTTT. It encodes CASSMGWRKQLTGTEAFF.

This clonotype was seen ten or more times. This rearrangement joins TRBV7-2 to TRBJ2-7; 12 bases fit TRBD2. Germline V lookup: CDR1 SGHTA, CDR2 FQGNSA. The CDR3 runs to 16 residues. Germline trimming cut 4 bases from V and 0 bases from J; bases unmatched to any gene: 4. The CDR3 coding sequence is TGTGCCAGCAGCTCGACTAGCGGGGGAGGCTCCTACGAGCAGTACTTC. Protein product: CASSSTSGGGSYEQYF.

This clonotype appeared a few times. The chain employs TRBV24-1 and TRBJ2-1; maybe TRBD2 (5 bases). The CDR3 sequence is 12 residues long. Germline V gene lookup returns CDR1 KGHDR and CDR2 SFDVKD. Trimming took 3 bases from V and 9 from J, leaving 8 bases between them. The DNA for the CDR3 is TGTGCCACCAGTGATCAAGGAGGTGAGCAGTTCTTC. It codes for CATSDQGGEQFF.

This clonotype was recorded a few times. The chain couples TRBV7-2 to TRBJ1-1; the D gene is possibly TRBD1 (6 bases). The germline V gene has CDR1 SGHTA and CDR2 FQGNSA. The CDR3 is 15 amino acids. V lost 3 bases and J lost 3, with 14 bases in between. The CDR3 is CASSFKDSYYTEAFF. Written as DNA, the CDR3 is TGTGCCAGCAGCTTTAAGGACAGTTACTACACTGAAGCTTTCTTT.

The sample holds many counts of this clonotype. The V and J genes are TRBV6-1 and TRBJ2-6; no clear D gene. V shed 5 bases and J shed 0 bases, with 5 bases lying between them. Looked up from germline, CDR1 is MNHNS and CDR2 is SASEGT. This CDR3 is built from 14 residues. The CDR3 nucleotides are TGTGCCAGCAGTTGGGACTCTGGGGCCAACGTCCTGACTTTC. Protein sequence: CASSWDSGANVLTF.

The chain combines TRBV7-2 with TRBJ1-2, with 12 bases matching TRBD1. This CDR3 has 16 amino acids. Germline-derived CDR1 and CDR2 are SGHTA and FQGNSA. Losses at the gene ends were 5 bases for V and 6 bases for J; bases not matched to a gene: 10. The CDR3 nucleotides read TGTGCCAGCAGCCCCCGATCCGGGACAGGGGGCGATGGCTACACCTTC. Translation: CASSPRSGTGGDGYTF.

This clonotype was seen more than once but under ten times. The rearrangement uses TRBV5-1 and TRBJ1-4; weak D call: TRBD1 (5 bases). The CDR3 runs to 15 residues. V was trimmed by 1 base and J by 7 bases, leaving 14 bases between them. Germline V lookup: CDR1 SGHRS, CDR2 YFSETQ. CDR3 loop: CASSLSPGQGEKLFF. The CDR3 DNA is TGCGCCAGCAGCTTGTCTCCGGGGCAGGGTGAAAAACTGTTTTTT.

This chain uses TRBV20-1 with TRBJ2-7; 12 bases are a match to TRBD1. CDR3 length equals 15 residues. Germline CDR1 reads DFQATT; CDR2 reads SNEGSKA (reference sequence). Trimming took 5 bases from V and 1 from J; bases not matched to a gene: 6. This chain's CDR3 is CSAWGQGASSYEQYF. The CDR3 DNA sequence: TGCAGTGCTTGGGGACAGGGGGCATCTTCCTACGAGCAGTACTTC.

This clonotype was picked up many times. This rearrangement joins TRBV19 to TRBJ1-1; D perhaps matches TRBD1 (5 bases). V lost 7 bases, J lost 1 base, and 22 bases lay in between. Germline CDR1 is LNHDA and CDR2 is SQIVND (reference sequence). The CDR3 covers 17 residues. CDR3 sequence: CASTPYGARGANTEAFF. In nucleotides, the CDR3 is TGTGCCAGTACCCCCTACGGTGCGAGGGGAGCGAACACTGAAGCTTTCTTT.

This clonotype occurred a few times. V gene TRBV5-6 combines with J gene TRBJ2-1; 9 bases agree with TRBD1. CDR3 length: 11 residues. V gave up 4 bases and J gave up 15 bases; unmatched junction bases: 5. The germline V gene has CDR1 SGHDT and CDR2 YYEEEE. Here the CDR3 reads CASSVRDRVFF. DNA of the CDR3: TGTGCCAGCAGCGTCCGGGACAGGGTGTTCTTC.

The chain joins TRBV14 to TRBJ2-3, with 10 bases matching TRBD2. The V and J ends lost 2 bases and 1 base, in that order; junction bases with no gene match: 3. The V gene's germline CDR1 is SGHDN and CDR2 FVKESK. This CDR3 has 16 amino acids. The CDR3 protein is CASSQPLAGGTDTQYF. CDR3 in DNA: TGTGCCAGCAGCCAACCCCTAGCGGGGGGCACAGATACGCAGTATTTT.

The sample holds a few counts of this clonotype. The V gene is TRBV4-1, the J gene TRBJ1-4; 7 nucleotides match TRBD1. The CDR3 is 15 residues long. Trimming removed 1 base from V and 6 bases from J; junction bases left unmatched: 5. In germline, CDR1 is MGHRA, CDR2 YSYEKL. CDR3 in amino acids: CASSQGTGLHEKLFF. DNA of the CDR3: TGCGCCAGCAGCCAAGGGACAGGCTTACATGAAAAACTGTTTTTT.

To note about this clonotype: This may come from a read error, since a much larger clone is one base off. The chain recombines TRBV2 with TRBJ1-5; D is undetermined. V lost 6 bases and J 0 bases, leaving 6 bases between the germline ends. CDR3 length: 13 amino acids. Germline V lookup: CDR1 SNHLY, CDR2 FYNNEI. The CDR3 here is CASSGDSNQPQHF. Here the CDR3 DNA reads TGTGCCAGCAGCGGGGATAGCAATCAGCCCCAGCATTTT.

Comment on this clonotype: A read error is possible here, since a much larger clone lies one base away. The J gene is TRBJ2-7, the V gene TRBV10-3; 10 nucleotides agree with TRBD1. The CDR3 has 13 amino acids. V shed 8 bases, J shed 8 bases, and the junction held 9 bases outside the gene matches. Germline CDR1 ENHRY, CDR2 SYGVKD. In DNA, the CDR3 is TGTGCCATCTCCGGGACAGGGGAGTACAAGCAGTACTTC. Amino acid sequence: CAISGTGEYKQYF.

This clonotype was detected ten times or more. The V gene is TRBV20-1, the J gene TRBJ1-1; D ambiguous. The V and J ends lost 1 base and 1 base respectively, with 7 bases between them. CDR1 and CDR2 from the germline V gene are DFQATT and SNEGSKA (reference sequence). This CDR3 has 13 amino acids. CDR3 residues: CSARGKGNTEAFF. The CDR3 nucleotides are TGCAGTGCTAGAGGAAAGGGGAACACTGAAGCTTTCTTT.

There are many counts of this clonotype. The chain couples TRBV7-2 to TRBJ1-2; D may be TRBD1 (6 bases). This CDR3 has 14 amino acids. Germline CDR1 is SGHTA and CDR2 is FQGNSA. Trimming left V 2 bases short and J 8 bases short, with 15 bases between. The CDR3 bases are TGTGCCAGCAGCTTAAGGGGGGAATCATACGGCTACACCTTC. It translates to CASSLRGESYGYTF.

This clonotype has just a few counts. The CDR3 DNA is TGCGCCAGCAGCCCGGACGGGTTTAGGAATGAGCAGTTCTTC. Translated: CASSPDGFRNEQFF. This rearrangement joins TRBV5-1 to TRBJ2-1, with D hard to call. V lost 4 bases, J lost 7 bases, and 15 bases lay in between. Germline V gene sequence: CDR1 SGHRS, CDR2 YFSETQ. The CDR3 has 14 residues.

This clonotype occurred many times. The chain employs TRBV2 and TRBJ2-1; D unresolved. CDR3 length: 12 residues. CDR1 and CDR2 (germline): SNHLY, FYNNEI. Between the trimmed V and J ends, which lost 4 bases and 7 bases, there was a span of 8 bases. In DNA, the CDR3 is TGTGCCAGCAGTGGGTTCCGGAATGAGCAGTTCTTC. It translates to CASSGFRNEQFF.

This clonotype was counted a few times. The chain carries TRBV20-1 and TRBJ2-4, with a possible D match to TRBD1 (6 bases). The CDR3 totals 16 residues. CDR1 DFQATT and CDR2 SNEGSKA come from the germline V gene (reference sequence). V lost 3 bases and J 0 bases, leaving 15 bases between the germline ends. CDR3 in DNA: TGCAGTGCTAGTAGACAGCCAGGGGCAGCCAAAAACATTCAGTACTTC. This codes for CSASRQPGAAKNIQYF.

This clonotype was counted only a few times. Here the CDR3 reads CASSSISQDGGYNEKLFF. CDR3 DNA sequence: TGTGCCAGCAGTTCGATATCCCAGGACGGGGGCTATAATGAAAAACTGTTTTTT. V and J are TRBV28 and TRBJ1-4; TRBD1 is a possible D gene (6 bases). Trimming took 4 bases from V and 4 from J, leaving 22 bases between them. The CDR3 has 18 residues. CDR1 is MDHEN, CDR2 SYDVKM, per germline.